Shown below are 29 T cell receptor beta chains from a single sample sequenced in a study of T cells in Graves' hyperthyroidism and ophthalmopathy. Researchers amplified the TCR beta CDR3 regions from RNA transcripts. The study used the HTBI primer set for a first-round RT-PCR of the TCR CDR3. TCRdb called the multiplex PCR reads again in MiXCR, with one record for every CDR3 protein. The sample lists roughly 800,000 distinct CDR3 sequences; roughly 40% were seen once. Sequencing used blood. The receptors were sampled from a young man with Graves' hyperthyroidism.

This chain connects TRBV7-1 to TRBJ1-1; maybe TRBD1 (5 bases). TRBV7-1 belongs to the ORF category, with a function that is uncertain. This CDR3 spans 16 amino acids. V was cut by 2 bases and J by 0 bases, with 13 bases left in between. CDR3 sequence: CASSSPGAIMNTEAFF. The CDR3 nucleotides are TGTGCCAGCAGCTCACCCGGGGCGATAATGAACACTGAAGCTTTCTTT.

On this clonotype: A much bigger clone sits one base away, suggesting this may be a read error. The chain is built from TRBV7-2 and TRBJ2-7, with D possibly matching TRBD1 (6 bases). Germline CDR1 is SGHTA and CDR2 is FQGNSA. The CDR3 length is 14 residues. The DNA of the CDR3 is TGTGCCAGCAGCTCTCCAGGGGATACATACGAGCAGCACTTC. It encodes CASSSPGDTYEQHF.

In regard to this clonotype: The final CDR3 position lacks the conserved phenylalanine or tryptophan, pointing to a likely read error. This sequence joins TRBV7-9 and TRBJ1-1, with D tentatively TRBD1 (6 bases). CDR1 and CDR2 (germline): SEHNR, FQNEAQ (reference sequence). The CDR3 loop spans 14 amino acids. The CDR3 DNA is TGTGCTAGCAGCCAGGGGTGGCTGAACACTGAAGCTTTCTAT. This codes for CASSQGWLNTEAFY.

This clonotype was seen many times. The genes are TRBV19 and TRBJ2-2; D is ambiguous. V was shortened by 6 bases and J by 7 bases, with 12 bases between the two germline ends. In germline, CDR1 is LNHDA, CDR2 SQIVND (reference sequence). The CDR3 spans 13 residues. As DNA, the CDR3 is TGTGCCAGTAGCCTCGCTCGGGTCGGGGAGCTGTTTTTT. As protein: CASSLARVGELFF.

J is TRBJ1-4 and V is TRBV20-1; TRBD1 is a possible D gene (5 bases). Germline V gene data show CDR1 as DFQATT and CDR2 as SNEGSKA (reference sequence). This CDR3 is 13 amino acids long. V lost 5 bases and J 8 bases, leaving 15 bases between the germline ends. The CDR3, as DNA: TGCAGTGCTTCCGGGACGGCCGGGGAAAAACTGTTTTTT. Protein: CSASGTAGEKLFF.

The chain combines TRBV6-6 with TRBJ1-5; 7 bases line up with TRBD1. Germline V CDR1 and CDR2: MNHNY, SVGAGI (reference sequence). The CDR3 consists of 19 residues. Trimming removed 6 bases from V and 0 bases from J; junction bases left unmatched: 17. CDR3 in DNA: TGTGCCAGCAGAACTGCCACAGGGGCCCTCACTTATAGCAATCAGCCCCAGCATTTT. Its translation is CASRTATGALTYSNQPQHF.

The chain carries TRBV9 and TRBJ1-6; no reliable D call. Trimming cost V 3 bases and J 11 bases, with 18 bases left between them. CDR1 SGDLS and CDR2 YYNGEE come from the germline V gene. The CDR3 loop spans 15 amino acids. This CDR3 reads CASSEGGQQDAPLHF. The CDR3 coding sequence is TGTGCCAGCAGCGAAGGTGGGCAGCAAGACGCACCCCTCCACTTT.

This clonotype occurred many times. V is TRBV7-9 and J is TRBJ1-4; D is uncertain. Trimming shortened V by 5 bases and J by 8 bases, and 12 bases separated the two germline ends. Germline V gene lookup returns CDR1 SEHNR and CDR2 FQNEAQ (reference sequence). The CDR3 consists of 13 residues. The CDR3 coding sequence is TGTGCCAGCAGCGGTGTCGAGGGCGAAAAACTGTTTTTT. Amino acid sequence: CASSGVEGEKLFF.

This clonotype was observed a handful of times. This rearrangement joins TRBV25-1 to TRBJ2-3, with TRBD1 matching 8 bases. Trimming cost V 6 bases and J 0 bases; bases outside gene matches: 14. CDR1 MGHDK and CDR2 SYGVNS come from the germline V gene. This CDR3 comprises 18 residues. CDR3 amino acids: CASRGNLRTGPSTDTQYF. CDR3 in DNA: TGTGCCAGCAGGGGGAATCTCCGGACAGGGCCTAGCACAGATACGCAGTATTTT.

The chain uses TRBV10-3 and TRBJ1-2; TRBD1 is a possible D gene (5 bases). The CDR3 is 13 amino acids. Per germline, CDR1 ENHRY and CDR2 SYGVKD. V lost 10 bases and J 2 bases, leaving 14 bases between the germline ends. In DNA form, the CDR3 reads TGTGCCACAGGGACTAGCGGAAACTATGGCTACACCTTC. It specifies CATGTSGNYGYTF.

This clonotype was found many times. CDR3 sequence: CASSLAGVIDEAFF. DNA for the CDR3: TGTGCCAGCAGCTTAGCGGGGGTAATCGATGAAGCTTTCTTT. V gene TRBV7-9 combines with J gene TRBJ1-1; maybe TRBD1 (5 bases). CDR3 length: 14 residues. Germline V gives CDR1 SEHNR, CDR2 FQNEAQ (reference sequence). V was shortened by 0 bases and J by 7 bases, with 12 bases between the two germline ends.

The CDR3 DNA follows: TGTGCCAGTTTGTCTCGGGAGACCCAGTACTTC. Protein sequence: CASLSRETQYF. This chain uses TRBV2 with TRBJ2-5; D not resolved. V lost 9 bases, J lost 5 bases, and 10 bases lay in between. The CDR3 runs to 11 residues. Germline CDR1 and CDR2: SNHLY and FYNNEI.

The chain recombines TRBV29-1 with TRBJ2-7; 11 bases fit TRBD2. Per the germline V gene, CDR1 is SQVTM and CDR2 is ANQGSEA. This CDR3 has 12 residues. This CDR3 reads CGGGLAGGEQYF. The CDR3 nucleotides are TGCGGGGGGGGGCTAGCGGGAGGCGAGCAGTACTTC.

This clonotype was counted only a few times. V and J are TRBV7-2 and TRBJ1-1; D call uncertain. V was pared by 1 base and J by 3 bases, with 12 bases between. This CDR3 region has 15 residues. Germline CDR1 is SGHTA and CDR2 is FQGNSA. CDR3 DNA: TGTGCCAGCAGCTTAGAGGGTATACGGGACACTGAAGCTTTCTTT. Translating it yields CASSLEGIRDTEAFF.

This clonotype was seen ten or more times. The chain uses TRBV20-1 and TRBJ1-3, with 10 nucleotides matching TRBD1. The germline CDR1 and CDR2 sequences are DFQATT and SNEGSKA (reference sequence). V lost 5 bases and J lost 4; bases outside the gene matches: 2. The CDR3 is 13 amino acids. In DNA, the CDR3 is TGCAGTGCTGACAGGGGGCGGGGAAACACCATATATTTT. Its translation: CSADRGRGNTIYF.

CDR3 in DNA: TGTGCCAGCAGCTTCTGGGGTGAGGCCACAGATACGCAGTATTTT. This codes for CASSFWGEATDTQYF. The chain uses TRBV7-2 and TRBJ2-3; D gene uncertain. The V end was cut by 3 bases, the J end by 2 bases, with 12 bases between. The CDR3 runs 15 residues. Germline lookup yields CDR1 SGHTA and CDR2 FQGNSA.

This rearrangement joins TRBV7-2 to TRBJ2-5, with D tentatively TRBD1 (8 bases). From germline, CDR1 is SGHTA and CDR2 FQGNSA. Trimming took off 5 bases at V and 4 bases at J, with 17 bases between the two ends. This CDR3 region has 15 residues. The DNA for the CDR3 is TGTGCCAGCAGCCCAGCGGGACAGGTGGGAGAGACCCAGTACTTC. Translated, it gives CASSPAGQVGETQYF.

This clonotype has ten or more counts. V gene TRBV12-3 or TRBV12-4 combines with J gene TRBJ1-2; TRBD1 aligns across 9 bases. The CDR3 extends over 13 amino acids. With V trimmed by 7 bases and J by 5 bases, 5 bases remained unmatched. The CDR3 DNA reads TGTGCCAGCACCCGCGGACAGGGGTATGGCTACACCTTC. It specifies CASTRGQGYGYTF.

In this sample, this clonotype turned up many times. As DNA, the CDR3 is TGCAGCGTTGTTACTAGCGTCTCCTACGAGCAGTACTTC. Translation: CSVVTSVSYEQYF. This rearrangement joins TRBV29-1 to TRBJ2-7; 7 nucleotides agree with TRBD2. Germline loops: CDR1 SQVTM, CDR2 ANQGSEA. The CDR3 spans 13 residues. J gave up 0 bases and V 4 bases, and 3 bases lay outside the gene matches.

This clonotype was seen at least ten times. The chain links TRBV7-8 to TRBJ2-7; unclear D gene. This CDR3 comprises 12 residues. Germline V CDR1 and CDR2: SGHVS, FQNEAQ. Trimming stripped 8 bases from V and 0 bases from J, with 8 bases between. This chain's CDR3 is CASREDSYEQYF. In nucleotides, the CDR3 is TGTGCCAGCCGTGAGGACTCCTACGAGCAGTACTTC.

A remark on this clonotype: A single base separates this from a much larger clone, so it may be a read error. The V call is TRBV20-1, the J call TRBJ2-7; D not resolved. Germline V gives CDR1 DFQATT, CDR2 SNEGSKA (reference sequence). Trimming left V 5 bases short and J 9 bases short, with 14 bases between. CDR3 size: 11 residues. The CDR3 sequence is CSASFGPGQYF. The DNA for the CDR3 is TGCAGTGCTTCTTTCGGACCCGGGCAGTACTTC.

The CDR3 protein is CSARGSGTGVEQYF. In DNA, the CDR3 is TGCAGTGCTAGAGGGTCCGGGACAGGGGTCGAGCAGTACTTC. The chain links TRBV20-1 to TRBJ2-7; 10 bases agree with TRBD1. This CDR3 has 14 amino acids. Germline loops: CDR1 DFQATT, CDR2 SNEGSKA (reference sequence). V dropped 1 base and J dropped 6; count of bases not matched to a gene: 6.

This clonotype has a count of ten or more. The CDR3: CATSRDNDYEQYF. The CDR3 bases are TGTGCCACCAGCAGAGATAATGACTACGAGCAGTACTTC. The chain combines TRBV15 with TRBJ2-7, with D hard to call. The CDR3 consists of 13 residues. Looked up from germline, CDR1 is LNHNV and CDR2 is YYDKDF (reference sequence). V was pared by 0 bases and J by 3 bases, with 6 bases between.

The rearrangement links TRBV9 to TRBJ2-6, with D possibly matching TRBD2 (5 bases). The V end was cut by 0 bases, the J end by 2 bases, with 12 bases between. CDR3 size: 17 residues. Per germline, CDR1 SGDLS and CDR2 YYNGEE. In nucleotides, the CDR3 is TGTGCCAGCAGCGTAGAGCCCCTCGGGGCTGGGGCCAACGTCCTGACTTTC. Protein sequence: CASSVEPLGAGANVLTF.

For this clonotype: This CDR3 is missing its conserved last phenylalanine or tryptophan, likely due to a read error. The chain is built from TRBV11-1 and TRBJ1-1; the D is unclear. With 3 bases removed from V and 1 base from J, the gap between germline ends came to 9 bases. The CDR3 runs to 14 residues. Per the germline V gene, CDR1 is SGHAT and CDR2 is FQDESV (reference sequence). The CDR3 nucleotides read TGTGCCAGCAGCTTGTCAGGACCGAACACTGAAGCTTTCTCT. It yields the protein CASSLSGPNTEAFS.

In nucleotides, the CDR3 is TGCAGTGCTAGTCCCCCGGGACTCAGTTCTTGGGGCTACACCTTC. Protein sequence: CSASPPGLSSWGYTF. The chain links TRBV20-1 to TRBJ1-2; weak D call: TRBD1 (5 bases). The CDR3 is 15 amino acids. Germline assignment: CDR1 DFQATT and CDR2 SNEGSKA (reference sequence). The germline V and J ends were trimmed by 3 bases and 8 bases, with 22 bases remaining between them.

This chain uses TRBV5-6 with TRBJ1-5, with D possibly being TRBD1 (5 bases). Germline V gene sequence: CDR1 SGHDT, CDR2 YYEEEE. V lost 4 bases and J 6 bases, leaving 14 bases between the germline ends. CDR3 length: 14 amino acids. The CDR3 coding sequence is TGTGCCAGCAGCCGGGACCGAGCTACTCAGCCCCAGCATTTT. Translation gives CASSRDRATQPQHF.

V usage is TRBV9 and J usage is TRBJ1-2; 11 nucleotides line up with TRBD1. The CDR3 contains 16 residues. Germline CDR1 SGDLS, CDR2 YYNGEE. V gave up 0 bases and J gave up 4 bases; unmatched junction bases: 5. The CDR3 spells CASSVEGQGAVYGYTF. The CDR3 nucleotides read TGTGCCAGCAGCGTAGAAGGACAGGGGGCGGTCTATGGCTACACCTTC.

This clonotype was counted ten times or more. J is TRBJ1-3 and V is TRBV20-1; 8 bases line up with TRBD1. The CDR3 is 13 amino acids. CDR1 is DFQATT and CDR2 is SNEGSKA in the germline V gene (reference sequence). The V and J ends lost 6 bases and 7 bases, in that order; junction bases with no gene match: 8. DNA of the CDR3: TGCAGTGCCCCGGATACAGGGGGGAACACCATATATTTT. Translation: CSAPDTGGNTIYF.